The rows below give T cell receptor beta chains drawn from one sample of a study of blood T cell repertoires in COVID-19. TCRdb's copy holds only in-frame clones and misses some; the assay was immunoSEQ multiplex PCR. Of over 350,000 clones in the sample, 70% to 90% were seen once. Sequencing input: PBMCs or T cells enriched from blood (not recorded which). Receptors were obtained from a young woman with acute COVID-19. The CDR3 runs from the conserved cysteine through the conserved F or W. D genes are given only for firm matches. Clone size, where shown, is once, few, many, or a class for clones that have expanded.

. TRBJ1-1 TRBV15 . CATSRHGGEAFF TGTGCCACCAGCAGACACGGTGGTGAAGCTTTCTTT
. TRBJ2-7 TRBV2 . CASSETGTPSYEQYF TGTGCCAGCAGTGAAACGGGGACACCGTCCTACGAGCAGTACTTC
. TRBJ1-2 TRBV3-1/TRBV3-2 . CASNSQGSGYTF TGTGCCAGCAACTCACAGGGTTCTGGCTACACCTTC
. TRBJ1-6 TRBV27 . CASSSGRVVPPLHF TGTGCCAGCAGTTCAGGCAGGGTAGTACCACCCCTCCACTTT
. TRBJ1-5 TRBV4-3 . CASSQEDSSNQPQHF TGCGCCAGCAGCCAAGAGGACAGCAGCAATCAGCCCCAGCATTTT
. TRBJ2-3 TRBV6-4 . CASSDSGGSTDTQYF TGTGCCAGCAGTGACTCAGGAGGCAGCACAGATACGCAGTATTTT
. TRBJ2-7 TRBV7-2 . CASSLGPGTGREQYF TGTGCCAGCAGCCTCGGTCCGGGGACTGGGCGCGAGCAGTACTTC
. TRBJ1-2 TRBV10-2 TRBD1 CATDPGQGLGGYTF TGCGCCACCGATCCGGGACAGGGATTAGGTGGCTACACCTTC
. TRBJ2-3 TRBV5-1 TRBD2 CASSFPLAGGRPDTQYF TGCGCCAGCAGCTTTCCGCTAGCGGGGGGGCGGCCAGATACGCAGTATTTT
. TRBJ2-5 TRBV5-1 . CASSLGGLQETQYF TGCGCCAGCAGCTTGGGAGGGCTCCAAGAGACCCAGTACTTC
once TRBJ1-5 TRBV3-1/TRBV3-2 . CASSQSRVTPDQPQHF TGTGCCAGCAGCCAATCCAGGGTGACCCCCGATCAGCCCCAGCATTTT
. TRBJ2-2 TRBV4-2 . CASSGRTNTGELFF TGTGCCAGCAGCGGGCGCACGAACACCGGGGAGCTGTTTTTT
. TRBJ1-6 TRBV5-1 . CASSLGRWQSPLHF TGCGCCAGCAGCTTGGGCAGGTGGCAGTCGCCCCTCCACTTT
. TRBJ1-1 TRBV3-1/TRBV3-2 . CASSQDETGHTEAFF TGTGCCAGCAGCCAAGATGAAACGGGTCACACTGAAGCTTTCTTT
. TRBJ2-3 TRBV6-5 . CASSYSLPGSTDTQYF TGTGCCAGCAGTTACTCGCTTCCGGGGTCCACAGATACGCAGTATTTT